The next 12 T cell receptor beta chains were all read from a single sample in a study of Ad26.COV2.S vaccination and SARS-CoV-2 variants. The table came from immunoSEQ multiplex PCR; TCRdb's copy has only in-frame clones and leaves some out. The sample consists of about 420,000 clones, approximately 88% of them appearing once. Treatment defined: over 15 received Ad26.COV2.S at low or high dose, single or two shots; about 5 received placebo; per-sample allocation not given. Collection of samples fell on day 63 after the first vaccine or placebo injection. The sample was peripheral blood, taken in a trial of Ad26.COV2.S vaccine versus placebo. The receptor set was obtained from a person aged 18-60 years who received the Ad26.COV2.S COVID-19 vaccine or a placebo.

The CDR3 DNA reads TGTGCCAGCAGCCCCCCCGGGACGGGAAACACCGGGGAGCTGTTTTTT. Amino acid sequence: CASSPPGTGNTGELFF. V is TRBV7-9 and J is TRBJ2-2, with D perhaps TRBD1 or TRBD2 (5 bases each). Trimming cost V 5 bases and J 2 bases, with 15 bases left between them. Germline assignment: CDR1 SEHNR and CDR2 FQNEAQ (reference sequence). This CDR3 is built from 16 residues.

The sample holds a few counts of this clone. The chain employs TRBV28 and TRBJ2-3; TRBD2 aligns across 7 bases. CDR1 and CDR2 from the germline V gene are MDHEN and SYDVKM. The CDR3 sequence is 15 residues long. The junction had 12 bases not matched to a gene; V was cut back by 7 bases and J by 5 bases. The CDR3 region is CASNPDGGEVDTQYF. CDR3 bases: TGTGCCAGCAACCCTGATGGGGGGGAGGTAGATACGCAGTATTTT.

The V call is TRBV6-5, the J call TRBJ1-6, with TRBD1 matching over 9 bases. The CDR3 covers 14 residues. The germline V gene has CDR1 MNHEY and CDR2 SVGAGI. Trimming cost V 6 bases and J 6 bases; bases outside gene matches: 3. CDR3 sequence (DNA): TGTGCCAGCAGGCCACAGGGGGCTAATTCACCCCTCCACTTT. Protein: CASRPQGANSPLHF.

The chain employs TRBV19 and TRBJ2-5, with D uncertain. Trimming removed 1 base at V and 5 bases at J, with 14 bases between. This CDR3 spans 15 amino acids. Germline V lookup: CDR1 LNHDA, CDR2 SQIVND (reference sequence). The CDR3 reads CASSIGSWEWETQYF. The CDR3 region has the DNA TGTGCCAGTAGTATAGGCTCATGGGAATGGGAGACCCAGTACTTC. Drawing the rest from reference TRBV19 and TRBJ2-5, the complete variable domain is DGGITQSPKYLFRKEGQNVTLSCEQNLNHDAMYWYRQDPGQGLRLIYYSQIVNDFQKGDIAEGYSVSREKKESFPLTVTSAQKNPTAFYLCASSIGSWEWETQYFGPGTRLLVL.

The genes are TRBV27 and TRBJ1-5; no reliable D call. Germline V lookup: CDR1 MNHEY, CDR2 SMNVEV (reference sequence). Deletions cut 0 bases from V and 2 bases from J, with 5 bases between. The CDR3 covers 14 residues. CDR3 coding DNA: TGTGCCAGCAGTTTATCGCAGGGCAATCAGCCCCAGCATTTT. Its protein product is CASSLSQGNQPQHF.

The rearrangement joins TRBV10-3 to TRBJ1-1; unclear D gene. Trimming left V 0 bases short and J 7 bases short, with 15 bases between. Germline V gene lookup returns CDR1 ENHRY and CDR2 SYGVKD. This CDR3 has 15 amino acids. The CDR3 nucleotides are TGTGCCATCAGTGAGTCGGTGAGAGTTGGGAATGAAGCTTTCTTT. Residues: CAISESVRVGNEAFF.

This sequence joins TRBV30 and TRBJ1-2; D not resolved. The CDR3 runs 11 residues. V dropped 2 bases and J dropped 13 bases, with 14 bases sitting between them. Germline CDR1 and CDR2: GTSNPN and SVGIG (reference sequence). The CDR3 coding sequence is TGTGCCTGGAGTTGGGGAAGGGAAGGCACCTTC. It encodes CAWSWGREGTF.

This clone was observed a few times. The chain combines TRBV5-1 with TRBJ1-1, with 8 bases identical to TRBD1. Germline CDR1 reads SGHRS; CDR2 reads YFSETQ. V shed 2 bases, J shed 2 bases, and the junction held 11 bases outside the gene matches. This CDR3 is built from 17 residues. As DNA, the CDR3 is TGCGCCAGCAGCTTTGCCGGACAGGGCACTACTAACACTGAAGCTTTCTTT. Residues: CASSFAGQGTTNTEAFF. Complete variable domain (other parts from reference TRBV5-1 and TRBJ1-1): KAGVTQTPRYLIKTRGQQVTLSCSPISGHRSVSWYQQTPGQGLQFLFEYFSETQRNKGNFPGRFSGRQFSNSRSEMNVSTLELGDSALYLCASSFAGQGTTNTEAFFGQGTRLTVV.

V usage is TRBV19 and J usage is TRBJ2-4; a possible D gene is TRBD2 (6 bases). From germline, CDR1 is LNHDA and CDR2 SQIVND (reference sequence). V was shortened by 5 bases and J by 0 bases, with 8 bases between the two germline ends. The CDR3 is 14 residues long. CDR3 region: CASSAGLAKNIQYF. The CDR3 DNA sequence: TGTGCCAGTAGTGCGGGACTAGCCAAAAACATTCAGTACTTC.

This clone was detected once. The gene calls are TRBV28 and TRBJ1-2, with 7 positions matching TRBD1. Germline V gives CDR1 MDHEN, CDR2 SYDVKM. The CDR3 consists of 14 residues. V lost 1 base and J lost 8; bases outside the gene matches: 7. The CDR3 here is CASSLFRGPQGYTF. CDR3 bases: TGTGCCAGCAGTTTATTTAGGGGGCCGCAGGGCTACACCTTC.

The rearrangement joins TRBV19 to TRBJ1-4; no definite D call. V lost 3 bases, J lost 6 bases, and 11 bases lay in between. This CDR3 is 14 amino acids long. CDR1 is LNHDA, CDR2 SQIVND, per germline (reference sequence). The CDR3 protein is CASSIGRDHEKLFF. The CDR3 region has the DNA TGTGCCAGTAGTATTGGAAGGGATCATGAAAAACTGTTTTTT.

This clone was detected once. The chain joins TRBV3-1 (or the pseudogene TRBV3-2) to TRBJ2-3; 13 bases align to TRBD2. The ends lost 4 bases at V and 4 bases at J; junction bases unmatched: 2. This CDR3 comprises 15 residues. From germline, CDR1 is LGHDT and CDR2 YNNKEL (reference sequence). CDR3 DNA sequence: TGTGCCAGCAGCCCACTAGCGGGGGGGCCAGATACGCAGTATTTT. Encoded protein: CASSPLAGGPDTQYF.